This T cell receptor (beta chain) was recorded in a study of regulatory T cells in long-lasting Graves disease. Specified time point: persistent/refractory GD, antithyroid drugs over 5 years with positive TRAb. RNA from PBMCs was the source of the TCR library. This CDR3 contains 13 residues. The germline V gene encodes CDR1 SEHNR and CDR2 FQNEAQ (reference sequence). The V end lost 6 bases, the J end lost 2 bases, and 11 bases lay between the germline ends. According to the study, TCR beta libraries were built with iRepertoire HTBI primers and CDR3-region Arm-PCR. MiXCR, run by TCRdb on the multiplex PCR reads, gives a single entry per CDR3 protein. The table lists about 430,000 distinct CDR3 sequences, about 21% of them singletons. This clonotype was observed at least ten times. As yet, its antigen is unknown. Study results and limitations: Persistent disease showed a preference for TRBV28, TRBJ1-2 and TRBJ2-5. Sample size was small, which may have lowered accuracy. Persistent Graves' patients had lower TCR diversity than newly diagnosed ones.

The sample consisted of peripheral blood mononuclear cells (PBMCs), taken when the disease was refractory, from a patient treated with antithyroid drugs. This receptor was obtained from a female donor with Graves disease. This chain uses TRBV7-9 with TRBJ2-7; possible D gene TRBD2, 6 bases. The CDR3 nucleotides are TGTGCCAGCAGTTTCGGGACTGCCTACGAGCAGTACTTC. This codes for CASSFGTAYEQYF.